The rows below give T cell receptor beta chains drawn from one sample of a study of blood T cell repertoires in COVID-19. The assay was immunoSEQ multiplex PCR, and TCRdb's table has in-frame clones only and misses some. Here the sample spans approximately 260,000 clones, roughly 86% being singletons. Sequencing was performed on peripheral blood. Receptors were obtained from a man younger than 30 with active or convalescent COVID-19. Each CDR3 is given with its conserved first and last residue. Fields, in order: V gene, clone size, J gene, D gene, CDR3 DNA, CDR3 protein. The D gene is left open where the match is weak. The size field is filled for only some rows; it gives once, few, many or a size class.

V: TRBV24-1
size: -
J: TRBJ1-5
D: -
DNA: TGTGCCACCTCGGGAGGCGGTATAAGCAATCAGCCCCAGCATTTT
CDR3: CATSGGGISNQPQHF

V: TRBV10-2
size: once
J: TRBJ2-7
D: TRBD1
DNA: TGCGCCAGCAGTGATAGGGGGACAGGACGTCGTGAGCAGTACTTC
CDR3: CASSDRGTGRREQYF

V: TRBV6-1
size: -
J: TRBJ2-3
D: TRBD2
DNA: TGTGCCAGCAGTGACCGGGGGGGGCGTGATACGCAGTATTTT
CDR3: CASSDRGGRDTQYF

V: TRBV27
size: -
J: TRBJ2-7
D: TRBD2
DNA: TGTGCCAGCAGTTTAATAGCGGGCGGGAGGACCTACGAGCAGTACTTC
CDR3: CASSLIAGGRTYEQYF

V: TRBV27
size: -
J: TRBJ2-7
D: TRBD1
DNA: TGTGCCAGCAGTTTGACAGGGTACTACGAGCAGTACTTC
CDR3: CASSLTGYYEQYF

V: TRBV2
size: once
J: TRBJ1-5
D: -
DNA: TGTGCCAGCAGTGGGGGGGGTTATAGCAATCAGCCCCAGCATTTT
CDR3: CASSGGGYSNQPQHF

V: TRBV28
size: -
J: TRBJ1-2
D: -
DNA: TGTGCCAGCAGTCTCAAGGGGGTGTTAGGCTACACCTTC
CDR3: CASSLKGVLGYTF

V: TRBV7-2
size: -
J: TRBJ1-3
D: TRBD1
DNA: TGTGCCAGCAGCTCGGACAGGGGGGTTGGAAACACCATATATTTT
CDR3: CASSSDRGVGNTIYF

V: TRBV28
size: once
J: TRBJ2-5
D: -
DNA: TGTGCCAGTACCTCTTGGGCAGGCCAACAAGAGACCCAGTACTTC
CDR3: CASTSWAGQQETQYF

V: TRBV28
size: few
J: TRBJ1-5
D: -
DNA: TGTGCCAGCAGTCCCCCCTCGGTGTGGGGGGGCCAGCCCCAGCATTTT
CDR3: CASSPPSVWGGQPQHF

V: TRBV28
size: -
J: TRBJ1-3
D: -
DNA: TGTGCCAGCAGTCCCTCGGGGGTAGGGATATCCGGAAACACCATATATTTT
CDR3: CASSPSGVGISGNTIYF

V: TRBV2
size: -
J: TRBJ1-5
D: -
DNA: TGTGCCAGCAGCCTACAGGGAGTAAGACAGCCCCAGCATTTT
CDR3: CASSLQGVRQPQHF

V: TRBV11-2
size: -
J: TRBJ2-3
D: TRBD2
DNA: TGTGCCAGCAGTGGTGGGACTAGATCGTACGATACGCAGTATTTT
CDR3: CASSGGTRSYDTQYF

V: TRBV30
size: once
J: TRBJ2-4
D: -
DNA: TGTGCCTGGAGTCCATACAGGCTAGCCAAAAACATTCAGTACTTC
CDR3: CAWSPYRLAKNIQYF

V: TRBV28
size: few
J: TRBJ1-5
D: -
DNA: TGTGCCAGCAGTCTCCACCCGCCGGACATACGAATCCAATATAGCAATCAGCCCCAGCATTTT
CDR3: CASSLHPPDIRIQYSNQPQHF

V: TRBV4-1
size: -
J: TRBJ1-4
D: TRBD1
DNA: TGCGCCAGCAGCCAAGATATGAGACAGGGGGTTTTTGCAACTAATGAAAAACTGTTTTTT
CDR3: CASSQDMRQGVFATNEKLFF

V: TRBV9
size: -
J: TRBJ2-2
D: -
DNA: TGTGCCAGCAGCGTAAAGCCGCGGGTTAACACCGGGGAGCTGTTTTTT
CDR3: CASSVKPRVNTGELFF

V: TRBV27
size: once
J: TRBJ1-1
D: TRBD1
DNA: TGTGCCAGCAGTTTGAGGGGGCCGACTGAAGCTTTCTTT
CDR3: CASSLRGPTEAFF

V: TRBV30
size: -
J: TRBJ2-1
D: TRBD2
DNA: TGTGCCTGGAGTGCCGGGACTAGCGGGAGGGGGGTCTACAATGAGCAGTTCTTC
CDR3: CAWSAGTSGRGVYNEQFF

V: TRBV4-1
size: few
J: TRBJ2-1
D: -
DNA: TGCGCCAGCAGCCAGGGCACCTGGATTTCCTACAATGAGCAGTTCTTC
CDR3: CASSQGTWISYNEQFF

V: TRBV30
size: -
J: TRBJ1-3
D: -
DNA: TGTGCCTGGTCCCCCGGTCTAAACACCATATATTTT
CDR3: CAWSPGLNTIYF

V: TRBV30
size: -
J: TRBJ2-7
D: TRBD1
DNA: TGTGCCTGGGGAAGACAGGGAAGGGCCGAGCAGTACTTC
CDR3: CAWGRQGRAEQYF

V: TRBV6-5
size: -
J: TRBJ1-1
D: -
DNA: TGTGCCAGCAGTTACTCCGCTCAGTCGAACACTGAAGCTTTCTTT
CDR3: CASSYSAQSNTEAFF

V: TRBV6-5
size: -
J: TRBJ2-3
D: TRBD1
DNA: TGTGCCAGCATGAGGACAGGGGCATCCGATACGCAGTATTTT
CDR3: CASMRTGASDTQYF

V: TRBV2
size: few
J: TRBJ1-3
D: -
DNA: TGTGCCAGCAGTTCAGCATTCCAGGGTACTGGAAACACCATATATTTT
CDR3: CASSSAFQGTGNTIYF

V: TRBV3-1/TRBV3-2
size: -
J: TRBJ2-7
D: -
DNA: TGTGCCAGCAGCCCTACCGGCGGGACCCCCTACGAGCAGTACTTC
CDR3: CASSPTGGTPYEQYF

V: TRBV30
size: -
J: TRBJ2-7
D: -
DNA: TGTGCCTGGATGGGTCTGATCCTCGTCGGGGTGAGGATTTACGAGCAGTACTTC
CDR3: CAWMGLILVGVRIYEQYF

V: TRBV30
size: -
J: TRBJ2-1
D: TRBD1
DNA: TGTGCCCTCGGGACAGGGGAACACAATGAGCAGTTCTTC
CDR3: CALGTGEHNEQFF

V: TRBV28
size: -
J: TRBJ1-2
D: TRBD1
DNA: TGTGCCAGCAGTTTTCCTCTAGGGACAGGGTACGACTATGGCTACACCTTC
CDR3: CASSFPLGTGYDYGYTF

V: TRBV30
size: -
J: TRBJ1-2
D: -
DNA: TGTGCCTGGGAGACTCCAGACAGCCCCTATGGCTACACCTTC
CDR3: CAWETPDSPYGYTF

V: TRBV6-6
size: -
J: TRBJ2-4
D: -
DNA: TGTGCCAGCCGGGGGACAGAAAACATTCAGTACTTC
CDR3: CASRGTENIQYF

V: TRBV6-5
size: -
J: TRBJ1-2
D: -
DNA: TGTGCCAGCAGTTACTCGTTGCGTGGTGCCCGTGGCTACACCTTC
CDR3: CASSYSLRGARGYTF

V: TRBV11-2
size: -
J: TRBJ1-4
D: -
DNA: TGTGCCAGCAGCTTACGGACGGATAGGGGCGAAAAACTGTTTTTT
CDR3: CASSLRTDRGEKLFF

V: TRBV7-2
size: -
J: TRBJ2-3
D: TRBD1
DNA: TGTGCCAGCAGCTTAGAGGGTTCGGGACAGGGGGCAGATACGCAGTATTTT
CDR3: CASSLEGSGQGADTQYF

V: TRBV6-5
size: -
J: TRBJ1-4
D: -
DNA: TGTGCCAGCAGGGGCGGGGGAGCTAATGAAAAACTGTTTTTT
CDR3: CASRGGGANEKLFF

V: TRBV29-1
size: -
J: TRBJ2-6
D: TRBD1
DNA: TGCAGCGCTAAGACCCGGGACAGGGGGGCTGGGGCCAACGTCCTGACTTTC
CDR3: CSAKTRDRGAGANVLTF

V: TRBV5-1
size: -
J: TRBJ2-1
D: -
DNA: TGCGCCAGCAGCTTGGGTAGCGGAGGTTACAATGAGCAGTTCTTC
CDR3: CASSLGSGGYNEQFF

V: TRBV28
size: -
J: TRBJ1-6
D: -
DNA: TGTGCCAGCAGGGGTCAAGGGGTGGGTTCACCCCTCCACTTT
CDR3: CASRGQGVGSPLHF

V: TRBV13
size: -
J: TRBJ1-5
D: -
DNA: TGTGCCAGCAGCTTAGGGGGGCTAGGTCAGCCCCAGCATTTT
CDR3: CASSLGGLGQPQHF

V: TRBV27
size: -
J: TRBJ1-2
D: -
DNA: TGTGCCAGCAGTTTAGGGGGGACGTATGGCTACACCTTC
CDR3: CASSLGGTYGYTF

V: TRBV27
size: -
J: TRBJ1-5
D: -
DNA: TGTGCTGTCGGGTATAATCAGCCCCAGCATTTT
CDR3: CAVGYNQPQHF

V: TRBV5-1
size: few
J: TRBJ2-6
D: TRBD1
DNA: TGCGCCAGCAGCACAGGGGGATTCTCTGGGGCCAACGTCCTGACTTTC
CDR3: CASSTGGFSGANVLTF

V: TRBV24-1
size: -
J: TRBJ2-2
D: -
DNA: TGTGCCACCAGTGATGATGACAGGACCGGGACCGGGGAGCTGTTTTTT
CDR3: CATSDDDRTGTGELFF

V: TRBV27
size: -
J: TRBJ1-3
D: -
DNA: TGTGCCAGCTGGACAGCCTCTGGAAACACCATATATTTT
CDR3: CASWTASGNTIYF

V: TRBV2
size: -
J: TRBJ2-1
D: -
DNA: TGTGCCAGCAGTCCCGACAGAAGCTCCTACAATGAGCAGTTCTTC
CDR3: CASSPDRSSYNEQFF

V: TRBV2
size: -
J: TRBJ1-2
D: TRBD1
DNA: TGTGCCAGCGAGGACAGGGCTCACTATGGCTACACCTTC
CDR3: CASEDRAHYGYTF

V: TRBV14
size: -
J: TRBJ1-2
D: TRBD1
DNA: TGTGCCAGCAGCCAATGGCCGGGACAGGGCTTAGATGGCTACACCTTC
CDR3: CASSQWPGQGLDGYTF

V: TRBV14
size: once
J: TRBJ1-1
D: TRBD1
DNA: TGTGCCAGCAGCCGCGGGACAGGGGAATGGGGCACTGAAGCTTTCTTT
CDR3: CASSRGTGEWGTEAFF

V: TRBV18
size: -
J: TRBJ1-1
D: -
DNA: TGTGCCAGCTCACCAGAGATGAACACTGAAGCTTTCTTT
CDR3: CASSPEMNTEAFF

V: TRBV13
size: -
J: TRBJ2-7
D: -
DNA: TGTGCCAGCAGCCTACCGGGGGCGGGAGTCCCCGAGCAGTACTTC
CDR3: CASSLPGAGVPEQYF

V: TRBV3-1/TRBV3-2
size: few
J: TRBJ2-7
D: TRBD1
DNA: TGTGCCAGCAGCACCTCAGGGGGCCTCTCCTACGAGCAGTACTTC
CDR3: CASSTSGGLSYEQYF

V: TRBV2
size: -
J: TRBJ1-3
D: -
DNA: TGTGCCAGCAGTGCAGGGGTTTATGGAAACACCATATATTTT
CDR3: CASSAGVYGNTIYF

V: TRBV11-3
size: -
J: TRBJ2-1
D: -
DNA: TGTGCCAGCAGACCCGACTACACCCTTCGCAATGAGCAGTTCTTC
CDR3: CASRPDYTLRNEQFF

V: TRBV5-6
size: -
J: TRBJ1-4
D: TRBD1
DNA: TGTGCCAGCAGGACAGGGACAGAGAATGAAAAACTGTTTTTT
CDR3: CASRTGTENEKLFF

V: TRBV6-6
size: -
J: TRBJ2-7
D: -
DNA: TGTGCCAGCAGTTCGGACACCTACGAGCAGTACTTC
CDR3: CASSSDTYEQYF

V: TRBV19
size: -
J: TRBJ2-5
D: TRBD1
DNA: TGTGCCAGTAGTACCCCTTCCGGACAGGCCCAGTACTTC
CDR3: CASSTPSGQAQYF

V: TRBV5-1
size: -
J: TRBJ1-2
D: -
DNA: TGCGCCAGCAGCTTGTTCTGGGGCCAGACTAACTATGGCTACACCTTC
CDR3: CASSLFWGQTNYGYTF